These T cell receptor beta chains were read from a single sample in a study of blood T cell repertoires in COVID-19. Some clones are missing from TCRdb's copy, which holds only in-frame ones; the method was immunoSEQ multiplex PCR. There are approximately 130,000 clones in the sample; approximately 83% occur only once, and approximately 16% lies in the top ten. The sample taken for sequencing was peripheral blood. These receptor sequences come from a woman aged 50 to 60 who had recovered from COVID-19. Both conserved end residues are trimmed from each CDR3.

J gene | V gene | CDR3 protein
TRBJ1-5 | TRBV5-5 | ASSLDGRLLNQPQH
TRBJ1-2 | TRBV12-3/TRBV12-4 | ASSRDRGHGYT
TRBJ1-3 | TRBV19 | ASSILGQGSRNTIY
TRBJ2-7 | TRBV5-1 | ASSLASSGRGYEQY
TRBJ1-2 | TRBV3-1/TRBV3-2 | ASSHNDRAYGYT
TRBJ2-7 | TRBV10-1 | AIPDRDEQY
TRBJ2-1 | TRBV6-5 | ASQSDEQF
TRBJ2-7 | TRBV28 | ASSSYRGRRGKSYEQY
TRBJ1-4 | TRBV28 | ASSYRGAGSKLF
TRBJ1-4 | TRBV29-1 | SVSNTGTNEKLF
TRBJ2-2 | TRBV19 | ASSIPGDIRTGELF
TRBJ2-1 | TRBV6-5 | ASSYSKGGVLNEQF
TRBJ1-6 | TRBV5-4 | ASSFSGGDSPLH
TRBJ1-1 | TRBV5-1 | ASSGQDTEAF
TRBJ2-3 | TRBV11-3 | ASSLEGGWTDTQY
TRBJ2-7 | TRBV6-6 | ASSYTTGVLAYEQY
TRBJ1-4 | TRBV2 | ASSEDSGAGWKLF
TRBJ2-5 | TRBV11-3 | ASSLAVETQY
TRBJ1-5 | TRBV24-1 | AMKQGDNQPQH
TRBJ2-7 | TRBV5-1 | ASAEPAGGLREQY
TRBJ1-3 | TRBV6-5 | ASSSPGHLSGNTIY
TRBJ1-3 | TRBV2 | ASNKGAGNTIY
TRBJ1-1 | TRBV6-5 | ASSRQGANTEAF
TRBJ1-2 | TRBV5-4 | ASSSTTGGVYGYT
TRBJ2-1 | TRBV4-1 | ASSPFGGAPYNEQF
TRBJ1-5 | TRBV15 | ATSASGSQPQH
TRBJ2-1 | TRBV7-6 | ASSLSAGIDEQF
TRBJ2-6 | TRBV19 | ASREHNSGANVLT
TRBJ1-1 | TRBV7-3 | ASSLEVSTEAF